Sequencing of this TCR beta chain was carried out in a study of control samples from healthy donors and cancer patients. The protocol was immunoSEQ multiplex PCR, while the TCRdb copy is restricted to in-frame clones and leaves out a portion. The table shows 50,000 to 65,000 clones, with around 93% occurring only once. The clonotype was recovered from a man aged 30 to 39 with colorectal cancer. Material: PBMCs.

The CDR3 here is CASSGGGYEQYF. DNA for the CDR3: TGTGCCAGCAGCGGAGGCGGATACGAGCAGTACTTC. V and J are TRBV7-9 and TRBJ2-7, with D possibly TRBD2 on 5 matching bases. The CDR3 spans 12 residues. V lost 5 bases to trimming and J lost 4 bases, with 9 bases between them. Per the germline V gene, CDR1 is SEHNR and CDR2 is FQNEAQ (reference sequence).